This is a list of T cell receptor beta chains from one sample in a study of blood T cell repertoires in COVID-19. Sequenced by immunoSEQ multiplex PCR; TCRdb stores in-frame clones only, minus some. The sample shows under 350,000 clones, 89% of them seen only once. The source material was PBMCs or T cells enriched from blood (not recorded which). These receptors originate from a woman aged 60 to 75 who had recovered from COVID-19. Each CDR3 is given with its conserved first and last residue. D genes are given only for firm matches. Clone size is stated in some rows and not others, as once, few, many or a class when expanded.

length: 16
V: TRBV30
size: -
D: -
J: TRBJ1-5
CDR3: CAWSVNSGVANQPQHF
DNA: TGTGCCTGGAGTGTAAACTCGGGGGTCGCAAATCAGCCCCAGCATTTT

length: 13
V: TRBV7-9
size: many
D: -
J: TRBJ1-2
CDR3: CASSLDGGAGYTF
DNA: TGTGCCAGCAGCTTAGACGGAGGGGCTGGCTACACCTTC

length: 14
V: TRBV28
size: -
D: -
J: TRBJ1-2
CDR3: CASSPTTGSQGYTF
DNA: TGTGCCAGCAGCCCGACAACAGGGTCTCAAGGCTACACCTTC

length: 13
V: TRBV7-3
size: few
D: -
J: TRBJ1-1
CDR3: CASSLAGNTEAFF
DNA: TGTGCCAGCAGCCTTGCAGGGAACACTGAAGCTTTCTTT

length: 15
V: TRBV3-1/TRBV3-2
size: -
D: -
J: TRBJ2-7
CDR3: CASSQSYNSGGEQYF
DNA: TGTGCCAGCAGCCAGTCATACAACTCAGGAGGCGAGCAGTACTTC

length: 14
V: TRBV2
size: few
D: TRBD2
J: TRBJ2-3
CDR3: CAEGLAGGTDTQYF
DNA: TGTGCAGAGGGGCTAGCGGGAGGCACAGATACGCAGTATTTT

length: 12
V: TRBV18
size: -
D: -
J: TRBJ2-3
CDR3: CASSPTGDTQYF
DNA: TGTGCCAGCTCACCGACGGGAGATACGCAGTATTTT

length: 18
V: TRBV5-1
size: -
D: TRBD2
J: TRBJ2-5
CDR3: CASSLPGTSGGAGETQYF
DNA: TGCGCCAGCAGCTTGCCCGGGACTAGCGGGGGGGCAGGTGAGACCCAGTACTTC

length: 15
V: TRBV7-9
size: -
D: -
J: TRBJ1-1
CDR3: CASSYTGSLNTEAFF
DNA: TGTGCCAGCAGCTACACAGGGAGCCTGAACACTGAAGCTTTCTTT

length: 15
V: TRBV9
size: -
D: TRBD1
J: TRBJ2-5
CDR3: CASSPGQGPQETQYF
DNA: TGTGCCAGCAGCCCAGGACAGGGACCCCAAGAGACCCAGTACTTC

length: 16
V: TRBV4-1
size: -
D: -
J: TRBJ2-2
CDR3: CASTLDIPANTGELFF
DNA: TGCGCCAGCACCCTTGACATTCCCGCGAACACCGGGGAGCTGTTTTTT

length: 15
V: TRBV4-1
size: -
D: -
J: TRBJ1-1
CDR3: CASSPNRGPENEAFF
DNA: TGCGCCAGCAGCCCGAATAGAGGCCCCGAGAACGAAGCTTTCTTT

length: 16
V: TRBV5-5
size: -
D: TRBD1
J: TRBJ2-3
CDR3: CASSILQGADLDTQYF
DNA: TGTGCCAGCAGCATCCTACAGGGGGCTGATTTGGATACGCAGTATTTT

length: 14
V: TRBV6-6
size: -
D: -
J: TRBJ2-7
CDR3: CASSYYQEAYEQYF
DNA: TGTGCCAGCAGTTATTATCAGGAAGCCTACGAGCAGTACTTC

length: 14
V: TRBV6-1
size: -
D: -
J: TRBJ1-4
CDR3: CASRKGQKAEKLFF
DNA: TGTGCCAGCAGAAAAGGACAGAAGGCGGAAAAACTGTTTTTT

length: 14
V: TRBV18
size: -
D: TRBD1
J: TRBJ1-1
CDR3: CASSPQMDRGLAFF
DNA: TGTGCCAGCTCACCCCAAATGGACAGGGGGTTAGCTTTCTTT

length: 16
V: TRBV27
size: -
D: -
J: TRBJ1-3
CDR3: CASSLGGPKAGNTIYF
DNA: TGTGCCAGCAGTTTAGGCGGCCCCAAGGCTGGAAACACCATATATTTT

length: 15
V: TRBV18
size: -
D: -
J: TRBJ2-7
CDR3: CASSISGGGRYEQYF
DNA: TGTGCCAGCTCAATATCCGGGGGTGGGAGGTACGAGCAGTACTTC

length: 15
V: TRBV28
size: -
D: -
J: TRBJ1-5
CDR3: CASSPQIRGNQPQHF
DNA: TGTGCCAGCAGTCCCCAAATAAGGGGAAATCAGCCCCAGCATTTT

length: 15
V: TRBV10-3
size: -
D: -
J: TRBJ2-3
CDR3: CAISRADSSTDTQYF
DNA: TGTGCCATCAGCAGAGCAGACTCTAGCACAGATACGCAGTATTTT

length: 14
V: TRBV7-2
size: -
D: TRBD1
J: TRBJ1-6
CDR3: CASSPQGWGSPLHF
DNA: TGTGCCAGCAGCCCACAGGGGTGGGGATCACCCCTCCACTTT

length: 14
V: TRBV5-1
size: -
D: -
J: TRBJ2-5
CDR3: CASRSQPAEETQYF
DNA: TGCGCCAGCAGAAGTCAGCCCGCGGAAGAGACCCAGTACTTC

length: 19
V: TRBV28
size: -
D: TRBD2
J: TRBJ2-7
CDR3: CASSSAPESRAGASNEQYF
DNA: TGTGCCAGCAGTTCAGCACCAGAAAGCCGAGCGGGAGCTTCCAACGAGCAGTACTTC

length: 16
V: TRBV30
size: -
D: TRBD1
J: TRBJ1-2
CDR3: CAWSVQGARWNYGYTF
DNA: TGTGCCTGGAGTGTACAGGGGGCGCGATGGAACTATGGCTACACCTTC

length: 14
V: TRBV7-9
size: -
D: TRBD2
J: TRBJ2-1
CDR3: CASRLASGYNEQFF
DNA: TGTGCCAGCAGGTTGGCTAGCGGATACAATGAGCAGTTCTTC

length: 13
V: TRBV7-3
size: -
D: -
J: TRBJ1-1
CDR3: CASSSLMSTEAFF
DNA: TGTGCCAGCAGCTCACTAATGAGCACTGAAGCTTTCTTT

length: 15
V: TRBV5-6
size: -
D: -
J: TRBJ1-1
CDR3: CASSPKKGGETEAFF
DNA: TGTGCCAGCAGCCCAAAAAAAGGTGGGGAGACTGAAGCTTTCTTT

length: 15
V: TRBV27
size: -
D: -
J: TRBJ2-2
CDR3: CASSRGSANTGELFF
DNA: TGTGCCAGCAGCAGAGGCTCCGCGAACACCGGGGAGCTGTTTTTT

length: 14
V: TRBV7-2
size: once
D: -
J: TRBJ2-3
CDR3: CASSEPYSTDTQYF
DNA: TGTGCCAGCAGCGAACCCTATAGCACAGATACGCAGTATTTT

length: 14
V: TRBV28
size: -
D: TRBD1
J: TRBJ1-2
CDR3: CASSPGQSFYGYTF
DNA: TGTGCCAGCAGCCCGGGACAGAGCTTCTATGGCTACACCTTC

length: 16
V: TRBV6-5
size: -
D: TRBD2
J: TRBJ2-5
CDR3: CASSYPTSGSLETQYF
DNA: TGTGCCAGCAGTTACCCAACAAGCGGGAGCCTGGAGACCCAGTACTTC

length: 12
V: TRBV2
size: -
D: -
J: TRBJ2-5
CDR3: CASRTNGETQYF
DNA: TGTGCCAGCAGGACGAACGGGGAGACCCAGTACTTC

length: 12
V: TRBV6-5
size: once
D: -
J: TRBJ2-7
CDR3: CASRSFLYEQYF
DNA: TGTGCCAGCAGAAGTTTCCTATACGAGCAGTACTTC

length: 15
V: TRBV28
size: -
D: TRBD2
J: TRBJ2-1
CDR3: CASSSRLAGTNEQFF
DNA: TGTGCCAGCAGCTCGCGTCTAGCGGGGACGAATGAGCAGTTCTTC